Presented here are 24 T cell receptor beta chains from one specimen sequenced in a study of blood T cell repertoires in COVID-19. Produced via immunoSEQ multiplex PCR; TCRdb's table is partial and in-frame only. This sample has fewer than 40,000 clones, with roughly 80% found just once. The material sequenced was peripheral blood. All receptors come from a man aged 55-75 years with active COVID-19.

This chain links TRBV5-4 with TRBJ1-1, with D tentatively TRBD1 (5 bases). Germline lookup yields CDR1 SGHNT and CDR2 YYREEE (reference sequence). The CDR3 extends over 15 amino acids. V lost 0 bases, J lost 1 base, and 10 bases lay in between. The CDR3 is CASSLGGGPNTEAFF. DNA for the CDR3: TGTGCCAGCAGCTTGGGGGGGGGACCGAACACTGAAGCTTTCTTT.

V is TRBV2 and J is TRBJ1-1; a possible D gene is TRBD1 (6 bases). The V and J ends lost 4 bases and 4 bases respectively, with 13 bases between them. The CDR3 is made up of 14 amino acids. Germline CDR1 reads SNHLY; CDR2 reads FYNNEI. CDR3 in amino acids: CASSVQGTGTEAFF. The CDR3 DNA follows: TGTGCCAGCAGTGTTCAGGGGACGGGCACTGAAGCTTTCTTT. The full variable domain, rest sourced from reference TRBV2 and TRBJ1-1, is EPEVTQTPSHQVTQMGQEVILRCVPISNHLYFYWYRQILGQKVEFLVSFYNNEISEKSEIFDDQFSVERPDGSNFTLKIRSTKLEDSAMYFCASSVQGTGTEAFFGQGTRLTVV.

This chain links TRBV7-9 with TRBJ1-1, with a tentative D call TRBD1 (5 bases). This CDR3 region has 13 residues. V lost 4 bases to trimming and J lost 12 bases, with 18 bases between them. Germline assignment: CDR1 SEHNR and CDR2 FQNEAQ (reference sequence). This CDR3 is CASSSRAWGEPFF. For the CDR3, the DNA is TGTGCCAGCAGCTCGCGTGCCTGGGGGGAACCTTTCTTT.

The chain is built from TRBV15 and TRBJ1-5, with D hard to call. There are 14 residues in the CDR3. Germline V lookup: CDR1 LNHNV, CDR2 YYDKDF (reference sequence). V was pared by 0 bases and J by 6 bases, with 9 bases between. CDR3 nucleotide sequence: TGTGCCACCAGCAGAGATATCCTGAGTCAGCCCCAGCATTTT. Translating it yields CATSRDILSQPQHF.

V gene TRBV9 combines with J gene TRBJ1-2; 8 bases are shared with TRBD1. The CDR3 runs 14 residues. After removal of 4 bases from V and 5 bases from J, the junction contained 7 bases not matched to a gene. The V gene's germline CDR1 is SGDLS and CDR2 YYNGEE. CDR3 in amino acids: CASSLSGQAYGYTF. The CDR3 nucleotides are TGTGCCAGCAGCTTATCGGGACAGGCTTATGGCTACACCTTC.

The CDR3 loop reads CASGLDTDGYTF. Here the CDR3 DNA reads TGTGCTAGTGGTTTGGATACAGACGGCTACACCTTC. This chain uses TRBV12-5 with TRBJ1-2; D not resolved. The CDR3 totals 12 residues. Trimming removed 1 base from V and 8 bases from J, with 8 bases in between. From germline, CDR1 is LGHNT and CDR2 FRNRAP.

The chain is built from TRBV4-3 and TRBJ2-1, with 9 bases fitting TRBD2. The CDR3 extends over 15 amino acids. J was trimmed by 3 bases and V by 4 bases; bases with no gene match: 4. Germline loops: CDR1 LGHNA, CDR2 YSLEER. The CDR3 DNA reads TGCGCCAGCAGCCGAATTAGCGGGGGCTACAATGAGCAGTTCTTC. This codes for CASSRISGGYNEQFF.

The J gene is TRBJ2-3, the V gene TRBV5-1; tentatively, D is TRBD1 (5 bases). The CDR3 consists of 13 residues. CDR1 and CDR2 (germline): SGHRS, YFSETQ. Trimming took 6 bases from V and 6 from J, leaving 14 bases between them. In DNA form, the CDR3 reads TGCGCCAGCAACCTAAAAAGGGGTGATACGCAGTATTTT. This encodes CASNLKRGDTQYF.

This sequence joins TRBV28 and TRBJ1-1; D call uncertain. Trimming cost V 7 bases and J 0 bases, with 3 bases left between them. Germline CDR1 reads MDHEN; CDR2 reads SYDVKM. The CDR3 runs 11 residues. The CDR3 here is CASILNTEAFF. Written as DNA, the CDR3 is TGTGCCAGCATCTTGAACACTGAAGCTTTCTTT.

This sequence joins TRBV6-6 and TRBJ1-3; TRBD1 is a possible D gene (5 bases). The germline V and J ends were trimmed by 2 bases and 4 bases, with 6 bases remaining between them. Germline V lookup: CDR1 MNHNY, CDR2 SVGAGI (reference sequence). The CDR3 is made up of 13 amino acids. CDR3 sequence: CASSYPGGNTIYF. The CDR3 DNA reads as TGTGCCAGCAGTTACCCAGGGGGAAACACCATATATTTT.

V is TRBV4-1 and J is TRBJ1-1; possibly TRBD1 for D (6 bases). Per the germline V gene, CDR1 is MGHRA and CDR2 is YSYEKL. Trimming shortened V by 0 bases and J by 2 bases, and 22 bases separated the two germline ends. This CDR3 has 19 residues. The CDR3 coding sequence is TGCGCCAGCAGCCAAGAATCCGGCAGGGGAATGGTCGGCAACACTGAAGCTTTCTTT. Amino acids: CASSQESGRGMVGNTEAFF.

The V gene is TRBV27, the J gene TRBJ2-2; 10 nucleotides match TRBD2. V was pared by 6 bases and J by 0 bases, with 13 bases of the junction left unmatched. This CDR3 is 19 amino acids long. Germline CDR1 and CDR2: MNHEY and SMNVEV (reference sequence). The CDR3 nucleotides read TGTGCCAGCAGGCGGGCTAGCGGGGGCTTAGAGGCGAACACCGGGGAGCTGTTTTTT. It translates to CASRRASGGLEANTGELFF.

CDR3: CASSESRTSGGRETQYF. The CDR3 DNA is TGTGCCAGCAGTGAATCACGGACTAGCGGGGGGAGAGAGACCCAGTACTTC. The V and J genes are TRBV25-1 and TRBJ2-5, with 14 bases fitting TRBD2. After removal of 1 base from V and 4 bases from J, the junction contained 5 bases not matched to a gene. This CDR3 region has 17 residues. Germline CDR1 MGHDK, CDR2 SYGVNS.

The chain is built from TRBV6-5 and TRBJ2-7; possible D gene TRBD2, 7 bases. Trimming stripped 5 bases from V and 6 bases from J, with 17 bases between. Germline lookup yields CDR1 MNHEY and CDR2 SVGAGI. This CDR3 region has 14 residues. Here the CDR3 DNA reads TGTGCCAGCAGTCCGCCCCTGAGGGGGGGCGAGCAGTACTTC. Its translation: CASSPPLRGGEQYF.

The genes are TRBV6-2 or TRBV6-3 and TRBJ1-5; possibly TRBD1 for D (5 bases). The CDR3 has 18 amino acids. Germline CDR1 reads MNHEY; CDR2 reads SVGEGT. Trimming left V 0 bases short and J 2 bases short, with 17 bases between. CDR3 amino acids: CASSYSKGAGLGNQPQHF. CDR3 in DNA: TGTGCCAGCAGTTACTCGAAAGGGGCGGGGCTGGGCAATCAGCCCCAGCATTTT.

This chain connects TRBV7-2 to TRBJ2-1; 8 bases match TRBD2. V gave up 6 bases and J gave up 4 bases; unmatched junction bases: 8. The CDR3 covers 15 residues. Germline V gene data show CDR1 as SGHTA and CDR2 as FQGNSA. As DNA, the CDR3 is TGTGCCAGCAGGCCGCCGGGACTAGGTTACAATGAGCAGTTCTTC. Its protein is CASRPPGLGYNEQFF.

This clone was detected only a few times. This rearrangement joins TRBV3-1 (or the pseudogene TRBV3-2) to TRBJ1-6, with 7 bases identical to TRBD1. There are 16 residues in the CDR3. Germline assignment: CDR1 LGHDT and CDR2 YNNKEL (reference sequence). Trimming removed 1 base from V and 4 bases from J; junction bases left unmatched: 4. CDR3 region: CASSQVPQGYNSPLHF. Written as DNA, the CDR3 is TGTGCCAGCAGCCAAGTCCCACAGGGGTATAATTCACCCCTCCACTTT.

The rearrangement uses TRBV12-3 or TRBV12-4 and TRBJ1-2; no clear D gene. The V end was cut by 3 bases, the J end by 6 bases, with 11 bases between. There are 13 residues in the CDR3. Here the CDR3 reads CASSLTGSNGYTF. DNA for the CDR3: TGTGCCAGCAGTTTGACCGGGAGTAATGGCTACACCTTC.

This clone occurred a few times. J is TRBJ1-1 and V is TRBV27; TRBD1 is a possible D gene (5 bases). CDR3 length: 15 amino acids. The germline V and J ends were trimmed by 6 bases and 3 bases, with 17 bases remaining between them. CDR1 is MNHEY and CDR2 is SMNVEV in the germline V gene (reference sequence). The CDR3: CASSKSPRGHTEAFF. DNA of the CDR3: TGTGCCAGCAGCAAATCTCCAAGGGGCCACACTGAAGCTTTCTTT.

V is TRBV2 and J is TRBJ1-2; no firm D call. The germline V gene encodes CDR1 SNHLY and CDR2 FYNNEI. V lost 0 bases, J lost 4 bases, and 9 bases lay in between. The CDR3 totals 14 residues. CDR3 region: CASSEARGGYGYTF. CDR3 in DNA: TGTGCCAGCAGTGAAGCGCGCGGTGGCTATGGCTACACCTTC.

V gene TRBV5-1 combines with J gene TRBJ1-1, with no clear D. V lost 0 bases, J lost 1 base, and 7 bases lay in between. The CDR3 contains 14 residues. Looked up from germline, CDR1 is SGHRS and CDR2 is YFSETQ. DNA for the CDR3: TGCGCCAGCAGCTTGGGGCAGGCGAACACTGAAGCTTTCTTT. It translates to CASSLGQANTEAFF.

V and J are TRBV6-2 or TRBV6-3 and TRBJ2-5, with D maybe TRBD1 (5 bases). Germline assignment: CDR1 MNHEY and CDR2 SVGEGT. This CDR3 region has 16 residues. Trimming cost V 2 bases and J 7 bases, with 20 bases left between them. The CDR3 coding sequence is TGTGCCAGCAGTTACGCCGGCAGGGCAAGGGTCAGGACCCAGTACTTC. This sequence encodes CASSYAGRARVRTQYF.

This sequence joins TRBV10-3 and TRBJ1-3; D remains ambiguous. The CDR3 is 15 residues long. Germline CDR1 and CDR2: ENHRY and SYGVKD. V was trimmed by 3 bases and J by 1 base, leaving 10 bases between them. The CDR3 DNA reads TGTGCCATCAGTGATCACAGTGAGTCTGGAAACACCATATATTTT. Protein: CAISDHSESGNTIYF.

This clone is medium-sized (0.01 to 0.1%). The rearrangement uses TRBV15 and TRBJ1-4, with 8 bases aligning to TRBD1. The CDR3 extends over 15 amino acids. Per the germline V gene, CDR1 is LNHNV and CDR2 is YYDKDF (reference sequence). V shed 5 bases and J 5 bases; nucleotides not matched to a gene: 7. CDR3 sequence (DNA): TGTGCCACCAGCGCCAGGACAGGGAGAAATGAAAAACTGTTTTTT. It specifies CATSARTGRNEKLFF.